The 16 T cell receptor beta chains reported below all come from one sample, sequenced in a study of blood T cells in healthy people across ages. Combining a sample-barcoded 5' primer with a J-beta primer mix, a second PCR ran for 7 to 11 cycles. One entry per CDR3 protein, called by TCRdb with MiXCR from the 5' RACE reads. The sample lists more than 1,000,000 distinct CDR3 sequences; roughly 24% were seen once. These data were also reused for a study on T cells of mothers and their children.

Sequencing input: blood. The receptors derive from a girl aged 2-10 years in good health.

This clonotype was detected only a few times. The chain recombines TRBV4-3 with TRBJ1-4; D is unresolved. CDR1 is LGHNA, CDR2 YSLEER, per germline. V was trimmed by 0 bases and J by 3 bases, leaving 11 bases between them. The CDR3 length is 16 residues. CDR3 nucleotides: TGCGCCAGCAGCCAAGAACCCCCCGGGGCTAATGAAAAACTGTTTTTT. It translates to CASSQEPPGANEKLFF.

In DNA form, the CDR3 reads TGCAGCGTTGAGACCGTAGCCGATTCCTACAATGAGCAGTTCTTC. This translates into CSVETVADSYNEQFF. The chain carries TRBV29-1 and TRBJ2-1; D is uncertain. CDR3 length: 15 amino acids. V lost 3 bases, J lost 1 base, and 13 bases lay in between. Per the germline V gene, CDR1 is SQVTM and CDR2 is ANQGSEA.

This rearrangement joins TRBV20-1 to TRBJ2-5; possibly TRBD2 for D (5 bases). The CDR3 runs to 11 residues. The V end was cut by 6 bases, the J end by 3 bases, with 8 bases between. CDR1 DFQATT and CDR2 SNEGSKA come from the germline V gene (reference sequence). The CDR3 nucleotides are TGCAGTGCGGGAGTAGAAGAGACCCAGTACTTC. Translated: CSAGVEETQYF.

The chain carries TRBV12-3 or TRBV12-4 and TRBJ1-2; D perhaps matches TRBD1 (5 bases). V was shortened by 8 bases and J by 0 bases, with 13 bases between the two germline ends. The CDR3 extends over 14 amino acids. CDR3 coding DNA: TGTGCCAGCGGGGCAGCGAAAACTAACTATGGCTACACCTTC. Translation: CASGAAKTNYGYTF.

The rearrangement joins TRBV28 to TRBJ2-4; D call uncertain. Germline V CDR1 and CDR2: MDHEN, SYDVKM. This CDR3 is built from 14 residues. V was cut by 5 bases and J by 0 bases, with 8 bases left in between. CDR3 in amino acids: CASSGILAKNIQYF. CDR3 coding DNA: TGTGCCAGCAGTGGAATCTTAGCCAAAAACATTCAGTACTTC.

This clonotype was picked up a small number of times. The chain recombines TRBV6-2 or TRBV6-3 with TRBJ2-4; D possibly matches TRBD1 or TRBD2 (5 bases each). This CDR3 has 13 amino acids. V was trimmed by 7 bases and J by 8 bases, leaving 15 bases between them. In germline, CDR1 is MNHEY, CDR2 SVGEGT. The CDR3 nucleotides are TGTGCCAGCACGGGGCCCTACCTGGACATTCAGTACTTC. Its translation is CASTGPYLDIQYF.

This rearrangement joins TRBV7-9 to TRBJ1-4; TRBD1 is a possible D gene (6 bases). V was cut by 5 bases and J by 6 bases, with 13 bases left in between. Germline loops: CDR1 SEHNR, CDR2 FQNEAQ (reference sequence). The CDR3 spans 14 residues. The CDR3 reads CASSLGTLYEKLFF. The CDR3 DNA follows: TGTGCCAGCAGCCTGGGGACACTCTATGAAAAACTGTTTTTT.

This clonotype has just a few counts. CDR3 amino acids: CSARWGEANIQYF. In DNA form, the CDR3 reads TGCAGTGCTAGATGGGGGGAGGCGAACATTCAGTACTTC. The genes are TRBV20-1 and TRBJ2-4, with a possible D match to TRBD2 (6 bases). From germline, CDR1 is DFQATT and CDR2 SNEGSKA (reference sequence). Trimming stripped 2 bases from V and 7 bases from J, with 12 bases between. The CDR3 consists of 13 residues.

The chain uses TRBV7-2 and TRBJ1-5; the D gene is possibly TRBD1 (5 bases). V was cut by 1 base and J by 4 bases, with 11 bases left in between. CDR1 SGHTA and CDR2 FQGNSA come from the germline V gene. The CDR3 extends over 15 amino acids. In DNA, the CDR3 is TGTGCCAGCAGCTTAGAAGGGACCGAGAATCAGCCCCAGCATTTT. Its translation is CASSLEGTENQPQHF.

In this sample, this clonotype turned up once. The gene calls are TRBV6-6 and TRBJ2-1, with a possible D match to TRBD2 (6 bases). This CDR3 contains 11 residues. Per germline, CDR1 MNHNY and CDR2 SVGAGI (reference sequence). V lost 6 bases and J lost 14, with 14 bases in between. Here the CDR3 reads CASRMGTGKFF. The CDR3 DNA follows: TGTGCCAGCAGAATGGGGACTGGGAAGTTCTTC.

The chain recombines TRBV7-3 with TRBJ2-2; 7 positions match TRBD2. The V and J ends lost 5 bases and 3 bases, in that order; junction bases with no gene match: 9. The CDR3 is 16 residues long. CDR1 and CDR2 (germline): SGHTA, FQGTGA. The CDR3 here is CASSPGTNPDTGELFF. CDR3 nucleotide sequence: TGTGCCAGCAGCCCCGGGACTAACCCCGACACCGGGGAGCTGTTTTTT.

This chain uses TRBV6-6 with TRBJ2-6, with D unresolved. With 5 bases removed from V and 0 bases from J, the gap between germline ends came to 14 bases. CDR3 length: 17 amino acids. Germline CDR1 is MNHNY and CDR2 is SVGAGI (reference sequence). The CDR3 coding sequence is TGTGCCAGCAGTCCCCCCTCTAGTCTCTCTGGGGCCAACGTCCTGACTTTC. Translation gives CASSPPSSLSGANVLTF.

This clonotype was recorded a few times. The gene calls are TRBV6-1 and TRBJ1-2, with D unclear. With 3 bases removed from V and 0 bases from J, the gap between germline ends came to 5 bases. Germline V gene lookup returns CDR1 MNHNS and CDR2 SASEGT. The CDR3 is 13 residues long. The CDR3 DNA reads TGTGCCAGCAGTGATAGGGCTAACTATGGCTACACCTTC. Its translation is CASSDRANYGYTF.

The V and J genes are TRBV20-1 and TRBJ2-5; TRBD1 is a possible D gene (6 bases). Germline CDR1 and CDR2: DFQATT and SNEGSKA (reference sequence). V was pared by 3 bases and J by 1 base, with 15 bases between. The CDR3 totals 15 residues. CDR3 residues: CSASPPDSRQETQYF. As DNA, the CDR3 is TGCAGTGCTAGCCCCCCGGACAGCCGCCAAGAGACCCAGTACTTC.

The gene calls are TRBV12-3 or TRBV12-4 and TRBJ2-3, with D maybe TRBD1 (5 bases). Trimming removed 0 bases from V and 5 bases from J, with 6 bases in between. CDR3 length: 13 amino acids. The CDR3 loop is CASSLAGRDTQYF. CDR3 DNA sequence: TGTGCCAGCAGTTTAGCGGGGCGAGATACGCAGTATTTT.

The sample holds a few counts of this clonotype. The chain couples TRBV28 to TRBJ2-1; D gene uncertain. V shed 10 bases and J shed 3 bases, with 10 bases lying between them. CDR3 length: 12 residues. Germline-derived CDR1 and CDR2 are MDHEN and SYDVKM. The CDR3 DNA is TGTGCCACGGAGCTCTTCTACAATGAGCAGTTCTTC. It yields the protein CATELFYNEQFF.